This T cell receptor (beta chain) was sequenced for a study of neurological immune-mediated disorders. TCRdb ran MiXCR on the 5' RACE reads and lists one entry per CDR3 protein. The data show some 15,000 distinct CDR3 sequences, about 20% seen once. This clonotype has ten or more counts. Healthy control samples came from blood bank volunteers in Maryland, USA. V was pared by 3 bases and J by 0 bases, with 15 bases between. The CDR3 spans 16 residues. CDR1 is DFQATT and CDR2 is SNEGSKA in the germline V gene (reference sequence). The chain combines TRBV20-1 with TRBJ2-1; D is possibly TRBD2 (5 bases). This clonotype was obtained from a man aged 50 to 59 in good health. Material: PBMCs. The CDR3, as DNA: TGCAGTGCTAGTAAGCCGGGTGGGAGCTCCTACAATGAGCAGTTCTTC. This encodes CSASKPGGSSYNEQFF.